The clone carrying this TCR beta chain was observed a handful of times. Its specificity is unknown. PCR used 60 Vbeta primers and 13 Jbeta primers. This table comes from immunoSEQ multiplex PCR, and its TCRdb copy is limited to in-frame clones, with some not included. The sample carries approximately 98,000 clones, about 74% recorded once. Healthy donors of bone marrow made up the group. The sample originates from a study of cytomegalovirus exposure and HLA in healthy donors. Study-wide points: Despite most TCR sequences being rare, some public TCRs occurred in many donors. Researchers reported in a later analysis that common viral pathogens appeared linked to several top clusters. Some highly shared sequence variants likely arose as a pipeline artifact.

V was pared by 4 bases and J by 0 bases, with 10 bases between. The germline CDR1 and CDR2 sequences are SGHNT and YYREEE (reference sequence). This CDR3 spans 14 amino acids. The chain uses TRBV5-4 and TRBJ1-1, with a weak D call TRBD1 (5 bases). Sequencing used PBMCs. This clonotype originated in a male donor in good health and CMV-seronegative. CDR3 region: CASSQGGLNTEAFF. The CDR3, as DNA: TGTGCCAGCAGCCAGGGAGGCCTGAACACTGAAGCTTTCTTT.